This T cell receptor beta chain derives from a study of blood T cell repertoires in COVID-19. Looked up from germline, CDR1 is MRHNA and CDR2 is SNTAGT. Deletions cut 3 bases from V and 5 bases from J, with 10 bases between. This CDR3 is built from 13 residues. TCRdb's copy holds only in-frame clones and misses some; the assay was immunoSEQ multiplex PCR. The table has about 270,000 clones, around 88% seen once. V is TRBV6-4 and J is TRBJ1-2; D gene unclear. The sample taken for sequencing was peripheral blood. The receptor's source is a man older than 75 with acute or convalescent COVID-19. Written as DNA, the CDR3 is TGTGCCAGCAGTGAGGCTGCGGGGTATGGCTACACCTTC. Translating it yields CASSEAAGYGYTF.